In its sample, the clone carrying this TCR beta chain was seen many times. Its antigen is not known. V lost 0 bases and J 2 bases, leaving 8 bases between the germline ends. Germline V gives CDR1 SGHRS, CDR2 YFSETQ. The CDR3 is 14 amino acids. Amplified TCR beta CDR3 regions were obtained using RNA transcripts as template. First-round RT-PCR relied on HTBI primers, and a second-round multiplex PCR came next. One entry per CDR3 protein results from TCRdb running MiXCR on the multiplex PCR reads. In the table there are about 620,000 distinct CDR3 sequences, approximately 22% of which are singletons. The data belong to a study of Graves' ophthalmopathy and Graves' hyperthyroidism. Study outcomes and limitations: In blood, most expanded thyroid clonotypes above 0.001 frequency were also detected.

Researchers classed hyperthyroidism as stable given no ophthalmopathy within 18 months of follow-up. PBMCs were isolated from a roughly 9.6 ml sample of fresh peripheral blood. The sample consisted of peripheral blood. The source is a woman between 18 and 29 years old with stable Graves' hyperthyroidism. Some clones in this sample may be carry-over from other donors' samples. The V and J genes are TRBV5-1 and TRBJ2-5; a weak D match, TRBD1 (5 bases). The CDR3 DNA sequence: TGCGCCAGCAGCTTGGCTCACAGGCAAGAGACCCAGTACTTC. It encodes CASSLAHRQETQYF.